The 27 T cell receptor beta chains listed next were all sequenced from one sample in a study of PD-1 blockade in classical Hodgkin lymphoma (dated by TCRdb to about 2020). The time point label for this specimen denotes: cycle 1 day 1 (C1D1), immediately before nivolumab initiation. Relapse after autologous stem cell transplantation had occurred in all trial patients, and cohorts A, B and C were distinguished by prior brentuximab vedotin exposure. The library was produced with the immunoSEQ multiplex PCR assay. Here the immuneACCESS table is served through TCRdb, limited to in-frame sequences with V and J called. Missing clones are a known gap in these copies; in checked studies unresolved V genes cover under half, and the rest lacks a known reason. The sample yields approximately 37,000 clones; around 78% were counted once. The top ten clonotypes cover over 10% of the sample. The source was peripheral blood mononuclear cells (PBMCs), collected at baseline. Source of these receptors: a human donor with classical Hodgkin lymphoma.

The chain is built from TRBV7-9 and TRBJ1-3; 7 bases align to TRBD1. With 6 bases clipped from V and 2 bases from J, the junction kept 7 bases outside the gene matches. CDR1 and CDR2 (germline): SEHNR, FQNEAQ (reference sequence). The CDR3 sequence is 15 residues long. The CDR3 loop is CASSPTGEPGNTIYF. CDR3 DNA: TGTGCCAGCAGTCCCACAGGGGAACCTGGAAACACCATATATTTT.

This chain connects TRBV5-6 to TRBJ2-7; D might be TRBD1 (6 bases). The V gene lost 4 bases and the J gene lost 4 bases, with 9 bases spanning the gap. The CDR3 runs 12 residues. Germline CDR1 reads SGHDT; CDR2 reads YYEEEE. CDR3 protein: CASSLDRYEQYF. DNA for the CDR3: TGTGCCAGCAGCCTGGACAGATACGAGCAGTACTTC.

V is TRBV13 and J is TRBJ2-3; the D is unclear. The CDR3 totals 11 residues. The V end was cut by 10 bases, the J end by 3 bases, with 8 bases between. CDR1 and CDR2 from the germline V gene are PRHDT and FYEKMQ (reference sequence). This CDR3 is CATLGTDTQYF. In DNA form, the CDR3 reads TGTGCCACACTGGGAACAGATACGCAGTATTTT.

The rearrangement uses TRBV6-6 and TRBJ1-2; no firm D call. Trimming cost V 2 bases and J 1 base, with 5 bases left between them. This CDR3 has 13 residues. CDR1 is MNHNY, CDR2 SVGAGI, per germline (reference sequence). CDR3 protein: CASSYSDNYGYTF. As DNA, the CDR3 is TGTGCCAGCAGTTACAGTGATAACTATGGCTACACCTTC.

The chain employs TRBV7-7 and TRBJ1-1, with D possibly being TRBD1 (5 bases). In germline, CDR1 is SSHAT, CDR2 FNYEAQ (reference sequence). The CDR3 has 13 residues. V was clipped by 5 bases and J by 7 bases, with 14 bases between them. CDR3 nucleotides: TGTGCCAGCAGCGTGGACACGGAGGGTGAAGCTTTCTTT. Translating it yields CASSVDTEGEAFF.

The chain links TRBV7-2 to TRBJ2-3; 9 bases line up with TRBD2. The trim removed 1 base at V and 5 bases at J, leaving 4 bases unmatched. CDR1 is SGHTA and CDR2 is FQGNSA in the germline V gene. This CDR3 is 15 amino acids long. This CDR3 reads CASSLGLAGRDTQYF. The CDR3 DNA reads TGTGCCAGCAGCTTAGGCCTAGCGGGGAGAGATACGCAGTATTTT.

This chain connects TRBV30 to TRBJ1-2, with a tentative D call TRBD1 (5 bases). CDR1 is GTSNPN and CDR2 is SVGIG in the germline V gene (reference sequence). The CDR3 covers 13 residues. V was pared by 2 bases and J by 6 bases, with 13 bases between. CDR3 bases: TGTGCCTGGAGTCTTCAGCTGGGGGATGGCTACACCTTC. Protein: CAWSLQLGDGYTF.

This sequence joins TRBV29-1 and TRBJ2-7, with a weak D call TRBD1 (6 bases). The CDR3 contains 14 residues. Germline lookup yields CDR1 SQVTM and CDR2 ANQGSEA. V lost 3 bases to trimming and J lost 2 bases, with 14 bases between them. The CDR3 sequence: CSVELEPGAYEQYF. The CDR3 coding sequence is TGCAGCGTTGAGTTGGAGCCAGGGGCCTACGAGCAGTACTTC.

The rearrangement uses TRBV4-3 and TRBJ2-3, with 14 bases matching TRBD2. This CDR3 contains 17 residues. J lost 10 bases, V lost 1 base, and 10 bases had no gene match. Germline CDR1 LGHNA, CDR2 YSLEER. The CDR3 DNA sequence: TGCGCCAGCAGCCAAGGCCGAGGACTAGCGGGGGGATTAGCGCAGTATTTT. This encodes CASSQGRGLAGGLAQYF.

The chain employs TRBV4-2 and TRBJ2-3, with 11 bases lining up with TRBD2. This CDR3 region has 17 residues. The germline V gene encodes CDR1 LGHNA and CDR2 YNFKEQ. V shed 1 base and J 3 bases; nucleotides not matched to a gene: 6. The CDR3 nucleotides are TGTGCCAGCAGCCAAGCCCTTAGCGGGGGGGCAACAGATACGCAGTATTTT. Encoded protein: CASSQALSGGATDTQYF.

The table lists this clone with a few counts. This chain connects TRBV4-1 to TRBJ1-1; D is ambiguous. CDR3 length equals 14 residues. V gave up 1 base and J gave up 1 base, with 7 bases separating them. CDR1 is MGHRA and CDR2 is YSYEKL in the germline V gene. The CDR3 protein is CASSQVLTNTEAFF. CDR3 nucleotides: TGCGCCAGCAGCCAAGTACTGACGAACACTGAAGCTTTCTTT.

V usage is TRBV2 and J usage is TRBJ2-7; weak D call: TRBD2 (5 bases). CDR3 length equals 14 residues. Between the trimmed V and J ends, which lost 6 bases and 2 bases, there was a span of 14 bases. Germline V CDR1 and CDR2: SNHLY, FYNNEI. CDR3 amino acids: CASRERRSTYEQYF. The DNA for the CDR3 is TGTGCCAGCAGAGAGCGGAGATCGACCTACGAGCAGTACTTC. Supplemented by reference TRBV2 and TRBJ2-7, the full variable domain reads EPEVTQTPSHQVTQMGQEVILRCVPISNHLYFYWYRQILGQKVEFLVSFYNNEISEKSEIFDDQFSVERPDGSNFTLKIRSTKLEDSAMYFCASRERRSTYEQYFGPGTRLTVT.

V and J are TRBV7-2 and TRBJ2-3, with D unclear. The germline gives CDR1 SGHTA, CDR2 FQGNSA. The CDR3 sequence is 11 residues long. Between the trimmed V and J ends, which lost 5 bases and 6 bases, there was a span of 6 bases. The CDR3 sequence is CASSPLDTQYF. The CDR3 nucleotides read TGTGCCAGCAGCCCGCTTGATACGCAGTATTTT.

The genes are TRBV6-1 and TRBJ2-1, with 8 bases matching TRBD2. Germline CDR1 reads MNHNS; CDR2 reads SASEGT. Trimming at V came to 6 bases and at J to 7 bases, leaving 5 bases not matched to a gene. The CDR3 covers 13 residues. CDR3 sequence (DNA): TGTGCCAGCAGACCGGGGGGGGCAAATGAGCAGTTCTTC. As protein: CASRPGGANEQFF.

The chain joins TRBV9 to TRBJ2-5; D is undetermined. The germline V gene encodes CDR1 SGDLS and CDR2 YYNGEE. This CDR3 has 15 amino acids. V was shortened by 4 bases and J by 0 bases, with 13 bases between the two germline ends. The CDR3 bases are TGTGCCAGCAGCCTCGGCGGAACGTACCAAGAGACCCAGTACTTC. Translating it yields CASSLGGTYQETQYF.

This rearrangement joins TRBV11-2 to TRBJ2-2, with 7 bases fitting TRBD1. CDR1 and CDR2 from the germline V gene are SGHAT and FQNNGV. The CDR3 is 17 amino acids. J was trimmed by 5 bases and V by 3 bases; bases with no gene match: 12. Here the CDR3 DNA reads TGTGCCAGCAGCTTCCCCCGGACAGGCCGAAGGACCGGGGAGCTGTTTTTT. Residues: CASSFPRTGRRTGELFF.

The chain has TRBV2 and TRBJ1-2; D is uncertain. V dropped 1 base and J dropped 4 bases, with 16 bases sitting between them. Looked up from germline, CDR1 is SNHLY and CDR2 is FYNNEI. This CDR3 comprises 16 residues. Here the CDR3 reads CASSEGQISWGYGYTF. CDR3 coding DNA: TGTGCCAGCAGTGAAGGACAAATTTCCTGGGGCTATGGCTACACCTTC.

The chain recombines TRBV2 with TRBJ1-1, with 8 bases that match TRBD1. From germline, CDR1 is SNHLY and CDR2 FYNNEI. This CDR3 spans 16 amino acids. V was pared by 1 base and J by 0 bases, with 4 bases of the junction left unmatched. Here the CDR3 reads CASSEGWTGMNTEAFF. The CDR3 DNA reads TGTGCCAGCAGTGAAGGGTGGACAGGGATGAACACTGAAGCTTTCTTT.

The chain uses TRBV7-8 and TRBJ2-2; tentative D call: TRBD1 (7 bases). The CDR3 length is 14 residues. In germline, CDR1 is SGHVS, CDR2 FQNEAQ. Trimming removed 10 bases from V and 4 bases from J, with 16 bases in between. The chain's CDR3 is CATPGDSRTGELFF. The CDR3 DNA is TGTGCCACCCCGGGGGACAGCCGCACCGGGGAGCTGTTTTTT.

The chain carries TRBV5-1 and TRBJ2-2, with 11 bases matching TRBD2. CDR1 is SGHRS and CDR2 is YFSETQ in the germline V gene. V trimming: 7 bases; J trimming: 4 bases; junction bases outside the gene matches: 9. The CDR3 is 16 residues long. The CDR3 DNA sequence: TGCGCCAGCGGAGCGACTAGCGGGGATGGCACCGGGGAGCTGTTTTTT. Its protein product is CASGATSGDGTGELFF.

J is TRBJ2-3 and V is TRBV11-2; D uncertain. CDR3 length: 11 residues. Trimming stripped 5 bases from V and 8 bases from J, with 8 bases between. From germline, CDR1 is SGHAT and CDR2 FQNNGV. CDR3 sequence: CASSPQGTQYF. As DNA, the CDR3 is TGTGCCAGCAGCCCCCAAGGTACGCAGTATTTT.

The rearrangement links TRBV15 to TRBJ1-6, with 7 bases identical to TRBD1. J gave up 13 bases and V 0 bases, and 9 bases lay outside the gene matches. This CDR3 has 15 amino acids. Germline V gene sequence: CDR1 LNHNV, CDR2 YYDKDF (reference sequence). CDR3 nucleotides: TGTGCCACCAGCAGAGATCAAGAGGGGGCGCGTCCCCTCCACTTT. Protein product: CATSRDQEGARPLHF.

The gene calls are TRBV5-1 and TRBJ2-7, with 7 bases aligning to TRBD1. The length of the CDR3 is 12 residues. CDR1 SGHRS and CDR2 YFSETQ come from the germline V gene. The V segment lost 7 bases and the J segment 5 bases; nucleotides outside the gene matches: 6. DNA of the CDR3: TGCGCCAGCTCCGAGGGGACAGACGAGCAGTACTTC. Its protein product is CASSEGTDEQYF.

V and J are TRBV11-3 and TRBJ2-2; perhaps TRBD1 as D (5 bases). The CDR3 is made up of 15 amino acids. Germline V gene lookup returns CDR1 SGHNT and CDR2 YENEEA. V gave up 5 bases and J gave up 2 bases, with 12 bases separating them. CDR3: CASSGRVRNTGELFF. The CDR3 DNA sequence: TGTGCCAGCAGCGGCAGGGTCCGCAACACCGGGGAGCTGTTTTTT.

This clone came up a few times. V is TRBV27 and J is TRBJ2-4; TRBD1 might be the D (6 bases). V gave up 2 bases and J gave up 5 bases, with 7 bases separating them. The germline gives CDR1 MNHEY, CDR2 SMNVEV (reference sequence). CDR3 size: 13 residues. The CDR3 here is CASSLNRENIQYF. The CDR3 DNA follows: TGTGCCAGCAGTTTAAACAGGGAAAACATTCAGTACTTC.

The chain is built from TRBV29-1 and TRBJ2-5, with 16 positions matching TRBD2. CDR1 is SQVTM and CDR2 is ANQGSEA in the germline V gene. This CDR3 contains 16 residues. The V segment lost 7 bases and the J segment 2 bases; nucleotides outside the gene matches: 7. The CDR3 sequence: CSAVPGLAGGQETQYF. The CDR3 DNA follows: TGCAGCGCTGTCCCGGGACTAGCGGGGGGGCAAGAGACCCAGTACTTC.

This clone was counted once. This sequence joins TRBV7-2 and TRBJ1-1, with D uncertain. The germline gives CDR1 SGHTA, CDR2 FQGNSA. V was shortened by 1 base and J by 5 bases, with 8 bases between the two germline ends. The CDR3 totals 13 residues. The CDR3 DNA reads TGTGCCAGCAGCTTAGAAATCTCGACTGAAGCTTTCTTT. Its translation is CASSLEISTEAFF. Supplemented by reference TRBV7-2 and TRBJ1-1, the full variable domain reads GAGVSQSPSNKVTEKGKDVELRCDPISGHTALYWYRQSLGQGLEFLIYFQGNSAPDKSGLPSDRFSAERTGGSVSTLTIQRTQQEDSAVYLCASSLEISTEAFFGQGTRLTVV.